These 32 T cell receptor beta chains share one sample of origin, sequenced in a study of T cell changes during pregnancy in multiple sclerosis. Sequencing was performed with immunoSEQ multiplex PCR; in TCRdb, only in-frame clones are kept and a portion is missing. The repertoire includes about 36,000 clones, 85% to 95% of them detected once, and 1.2% sits in the top ten. The sequencing input was PBMCs (not recorded whether the cells were cultured). These TCRs come from a female donor with multiple sclerosis, enrolled in a pregnancy study.

The rearrangement uses TRBV6-5 and TRBJ1-6; D is unclear. This CDR3 spans 13 amino acids. From germline, CDR1 is MNHEY and CDR2 SVGAGI. V lost 6 bases and J lost 7, with 10 bases in between. As DNA, the CDR3 is TGTGCCAGCAGGCTCACATTAAATTCACCCCTCCACTTT. This codes for CASRLTLNSPLHF.

The V and J genes are TRBV6-5 and TRBJ2-7; a possible D gene is TRBD1 (5 bases). The CDR3 totals 13 residues. V was shortened by 0 bases and J by 4 bases, with 7 bases between the two germline ends. Germline CDR1 MNHEY, CDR2 SVGAGI. CDR3 sequence (DNA): TGTGCCAGCAGTTACTCTCAGGGATACGAGCAGTACTTC. It is translated as CASSYSQGYEQYF.

This clone showed up just once. V is TRBV6-5 and J is TRBJ1-2; 7 positions match TRBD1. The CDR3 is 16 residues long. The V segment lost 0 bases and the J segment 4 bases; nucleotides outside the gene matches: 8. Germline V gene lookup returns CDR1 MNHEY and CDR2 SVGAGI. CDR3 nucleotides: TGTGCCAGCAGTTACTCGTCAAGGGGACAGTTCTATGGCTACACCTTC. Its translation: CASSYSSRGQFYGYTF.

The rearrangement uses TRBV27 and TRBJ1-2; no definite D call. Germline V CDR1 and CDR2: MNHEY, SMNVEV (reference sequence). V lost 6 bases and J lost 3, with 14 bases in between. The CDR3 has 14 residues. The CDR3 protein is CASSPRGVDYGYTF. The CDR3 nucleotides are TGTGCCAGCAGCCCCCGCGGGGTAGACTATGGCTACACCTTC.

The chain joins TRBV7-3 to TRBJ1-2; 8 bases line up with TRBD1. V shed 3 bases and J 6 bases; nucleotides not matched to a gene: 3. From germline, CDR1 is SGHTA and CDR2 FQGTGA. The CDR3 sequence is 13 residues long. The DNA of the CDR3 is TGTGCCAGCAGCTTCCAGGGACAGGATGGCTACACCTTC. Residues: CASSFQGQDGYTF.

The chain carries TRBV9 and TRBJ2-7; TRBD2 aligns across 14 bases. Germline-derived CDR1 and CDR2 are SGDLS and YYNGEE. This CDR3 has 17 amino acids. V gave up 4 bases and J gave up 3 bases; unmatched junction bases: 9. DNA of the CDR3: TGTGCCAGCAGCAGAGGGACTAGCGGGAGTGGGGGCTACGAGCAGTACTTC. It specifies CASSRGTSGSGGYEQYF.

This chain joins TRBV9 and TRBJ1-1; D is unclear. The CDR3 is 15 amino acids. V was shortened by 3 bases and J by 1 base, with 13 bases between the two germline ends. Germline V gene lookup returns CDR1 SGDLS and CDR2 YYNGEE. In DNA, the CDR3 is TGTGCCAGCAGCGGCTCGGTTAGCAGGAACACTGAAGCTTTCTTT. Encoded protein: CASSGSVSRNTEAFF.

The J gene is TRBJ2-1, the V gene TRBV11-3; D gene ambiguous. CDR1 is SGHNT and CDR2 is YENEEA in the germline V gene. V was trimmed by 8 bases and J by 8 bases, leaving 10 bases between them. This CDR3 has 11 residues. CDR3 in DNA: TGTGCCAGCCAAAATACAGATGAGCAGTTCTTC. Amino acid sequence: CASQNTDEQFF.

The chain combines TRBV29-1 with TRBJ2-3, with 8 bases identical to TRBD1. V trimming: 7 bases; J trimming: 2 bases; junction bases outside the gene matches: 14. The CDR3 length is 16 residues. The germline gives CDR1 SQVTM, CDR2 ANQGSEA. The DNA for the CDR3 is TGCAGCGCCGACGGTCTGGCAGGGGGCATCACAGATACGCAGTATTTT. Translating it yields CSADGLAGGITDTQYF.

The chain has TRBV4-1 and TRBJ2-1, with TRBD2 matching 9 bases. Looked up from germline, CDR1 is MGHRA and CDR2 is YSYEKL. Trimming cost V 0 bases and J 4 bases; bases outside gene matches: 4. The CDR3 covers 16 residues. CDR3 DNA sequence: TGCGCCAGCAGCCAAGATTCAAGCGGGAGGTACAATGAGCAGTTCTTC. Translating it yields CASSQDSSGRYNEQFF.

In its sample, this clone was seen a few times. The rearrangement joins TRBV18 to TRBJ1-5; D is unresolved. From germline, CDR1 is KGHSH and CDR2 LQKENI. There are 13 residues in the CDR3. V was trimmed by 3 bases and J by 7 bases, leaving 10 bases between them. The CDR3 DNA reads TGTGCCAGCTCACCGCCCGGTGGCCAGCCCCAGCATTTT. It encodes CASSPPGGQPQHF.

The chain employs TRBV5-1 and TRBJ1-5; TRBD1 might be the D (5 bases). The germline V gene encodes CDR1 SGHRS and CDR2 YFSETQ. Deletions cut 2 bases from V and 1 base from J, with 10 bases between. The CDR3 consists of 15 residues. The CDR3 reads CASSLGERSNQPQHF. CDR3 DNA: TGCGCCAGCAGCTTAGGGGAAAGAAGCAATCAGCCCCAGCATTTT.

The chain recombines TRBV6-5 with TRBJ1-2; D unresolved. In germline, CDR1 is MNHEY, CDR2 SVGAGI. V lost 6 bases and J 3 bases, leaving 5 bases between the germline ends. CDR3 size: 11 residues. CDR3: CASRPDYGYTF. The CDR3 DNA sequence: TGTGCCAGCAGGCCAGACTATGGCTACACCTTC.

This chain uses TRBV11-2 with TRBJ1-2, with no clear D. Deletions cut 0 bases from V and 0 bases from J, with 11 bases between. Looked up from germline, CDR1 is SGHAT and CDR2 is FQNNGV. The CDR3 totals 16 residues. The CDR3, as DNA: TGTGCCAGCAGCTTAGATTCTGGGAATTCTAACTATGGCTACACCTTC. It translates to CASSLDSGNSNYGYTF.

This clone was recorded once. The chain couples TRBV2 to TRBJ1-1, with a weak D call TRBD1 (5 bases). Germline CDR1 and CDR2: SNHLY and FYNNEI. This CDR3 comprises 14 residues. V lost 7 bases and J 3 bases, leaving 15 bases between the germline ends. In DNA, the CDR3 is TGTGCCAGCATGACAGTGGGGGGGGACACTGAAGCTTTCTTT. Protein sequence: CASMTVGGDTEAFF.

The chain is built from TRBV6-1 and TRBJ1-5; no firm D call. The CDR3 is made up of 16 amino acids. The V end was cut by 1 base, the J end by 2 bases, with 12 bases between. CDR1 MNHNS and CDR2 SASEGT come from the germline V gene. The CDR3 reads CASSEETPGGNQPQHF. The DNA for the CDR3 is TGTGCCAGCAGTGAAGAGACTCCTGGGGGCAATCAGCCCCAGCATTTT.

In this sample, this clone turned up once. V and J are TRBV7-9 and TRBJ2-1, with TRBD2 identical over 7 bases. The CDR3 runs to 16 residues. J lost 3 bases, V lost 4 bases, and 9 bases had no gene match. Germline loops: CDR1 SEHNR, CDR2 FQNEAQ (reference sequence). CDR3 region: CASSSAGGSFYNEQFF. The CDR3 DNA reads as TGTGCCAGCAGCTCCGCAGGCGGGAGCTTCTACAATGAGCAGTTCTTC.

The genes are TRBV19 and TRBJ2-7, with 11 nucleotides matching TRBD1. There are 14 residues in the CDR3. The V and J ends lost 6 bases and 3 bases, in that order; junction bases with no gene match: 4. Germline V CDR1 and CDR2: LNHDA, SQIVND (reference sequence). The CDR3 spells CASSPGTGGYEQYF. CDR3 nucleotide sequence: TGTGCCAGTAGCCCCGGGACAGGGGGCTACGAGCAGTACTTC.

The V gene is TRBV9, the J gene TRBJ2-7, with 8 positions matching TRBD2. Germline loops: CDR1 SGDLS, CDR2 YYNGEE. The CDR3 has 15 residues. Losses at the gene ends were 5 bases for V and 3 bases for J; bases not matched to a gene: 10. CDR3 residues: CASSVRAGVSYEQYF. CDR3 bases: TGTGCCAGCAGTGTTCGAGCGGGAGTAAGCTACGAGCAGTACTTC.

In DNA, the CDR3 is TGTGCCAGCAGCTTAGATAGCGGCCAAGAGACCCAGTACTTC. Encoded protein: CASSLDSGQETQYF. V gene TRBV11-3 combines with J gene TRBJ2-5; D is perhaps TRBD2 (6 bases). The CDR3 runs 14 residues. Trimming removed 0 bases at V and 1 base at J, with 6 bases between. Germline assignment: CDR1 SGHNT and CDR2 YENEEA. Full variable domain (missing parts from reference TRBV11-3 and TRBJ2-5): EAGVVQSPRYKIIEKKQPVAFWCNPISGHNTLYWYLQNLGQGPELLIRYENEEAVDDSQLPKDRFSAERLKGVDSTLKIQPAELGDSAVYLCASSLDSGQETQYFGPGTRLLVL.

The chain links TRBV6-1 to TRBJ2-2, with TRBD1 matching 8 bases. Looked up from germline, CDR1 is MNHNS and CDR2 is SASEGT. The CDR3 covers 14 residues. V trimming: 6 bases; J trimming: 1 base; junction bases outside the gene matches: 1. The CDR3 reads CASRDRENTGELFF. CDR3 nucleotides: TGTGCCAGCAGGGACAGGGAGAACACCGGGGAGCTGTTTTTT.

A remark on this clone: The same CDR3 can be traced to other DNA sequences in this sample. The chain has TRBV4-1 and TRBJ1-5, with 7 bases that match TRBD1. The CDR3 consists of 15 residues. With 2 bases clipped from V and 6 bases from J, the junction kept 7 bases outside the gene matches. Germline CDR1 and CDR2: MGHRA and YSYEKL. In DNA form, the CDR3 reads TGCGCCAGCAGCCAAACTCGACAGGGCGGTCAGCCCCAGCATTTT. Translating it yields CASSQTRQGGQPQHF.

The V gene is TRBV6-1, the J gene TRBJ1-5, with a tentative D call TRBD1 (5 bases). Germline V gene sequence: CDR1 MNHNS, CDR2 SASEGT. Trimming cost V 2 bases and J 7 bases, with 18 bases left between them. The CDR3 is made up of 16 amino acids. This CDR3 reads CASSESAGGVGQPQHF. The CDR3 nucleotides read TGTGCCAGCAGTGAATCGGCCGGAGGGGTTGGGCAGCCCCAGCATTTT.

This rearrangement joins TRBV7-2 to TRBJ2-7; perhaps TRBD2 as D (6 bases). This CDR3 region has 13 residues. Looked up from germline, CDR1 is SGHTA and CDR2 is FQGNSA. Trimming left V 6 bases short and J 6 bases short, with 15 bases between. The CDR3 DNA sequence: TGTGCCAGCAGGGGGACTGCCATAGGCGAGCAGTACTTC. Encoded protein: CASRGTAIGEQYF. Together with reference TRBV7-2 and TRBJ2-7, the CDR3 gives the full variable domain: GAGVSQSPSNKVTEKGKDVELRCDPISGHTALYWYRQSLGQGLEFLIYFQGNSAPDKSGLPSDRFSAERTGGSVSTLTIQRTQQEDSAVYLCASRGTAIGEQYFGPGTRLTVT.

The V call is TRBV6-1, the J call TRBJ2-7; TRBD1 or TRBD2 may be the D gene (5 bases each). CDR3 length equals 14 residues. The V end was cut by 6 bases, the J end by 4 bases, with 16 bases between. The germline CDR1 and CDR2 sequences are MNHNS and SASEGT. CDR3 sequence reads: CASRHHGAGYEQYF. In DNA, the CDR3 is TGTGCCAGCAGACATCACGGGGCTGGATACGAGCAGTACTTC.

The chain combines TRBV10-3 with TRBJ2-6, with D maybe TRBD2 (5 bases). The CDR3 length is 17 residues. Germline CDR1 is ENHRY and CDR2 is SYGVKD. Trimming shortened V by 2 bases and J by 0 bases, and 11 bases separated the two germline ends. The CDR3 coding sequence is TGTGCCATCAGTGAGACGCCCGGAGGCTCTGGGGCCAACGTCCTGACTTTC. It codes for CAISETPGGSGANVLTF.

The V and J genes are TRBV5-7 and TRBJ1-1, with D uncertain. TRBV5-7 is filed as an ORF, its function uncertain. The CDR3 extends over 13 amino acids. Trimming removed 1 base at V and 1 base at J, with 5 bases between. The CDR3 loop is CASSLKWNTEAFF. In DNA form, the CDR3 reads TGTGCCAGCAGCTTGAAATGGAACACTGAAGCTTTCTTT.

The V call is TRBV7-2, the J call TRBJ2-3; 11 nucleotides match TRBD2. V was pared by 1 base and J by 2 bases, with 5 bases of the junction left unmatched. Germline lookup yields CDR1 SGHTA and CDR2 FQGNSA. The CDR3 spans 17 residues. As DNA, the CDR3 is TGTGCCAGCAGCTTAGTGGGGACTAGCGGAACCACAGATACGCAGTATTTT. This gives the protein CASSLVGTSGTTDTQYF. The whole variable domain, remainder taken from reference TRBV7-2 and TRBJ2-3, is GAGVSQSPSNKVTEKGKDVELRCDPISGHTALYWYRQSLGQGLEFLIYFQGNSAPDKSGLPSDRFSAERTGGSVSTLTIQRTQQEDSAVYLCASSLVGTSGTTDTQYFGPGTRLTVL.

V and J are TRBV7-9 and TRBJ2-3; a possible D gene is TRBD2 (6 bases). Per germline, CDR1 SEHNR and CDR2 FQNEAQ (reference sequence). This CDR3 has 13 amino acids. The V end was cut by 3 bases, the J end by 13 bases, with 17 bases between. The DNA of the CDR3 is TGTGCCAGCAGCTTCGGACAAATCCGGGGGAAGTATTTT. Its translation is CASSFGQIRGKYF.

The chain carries TRBV11-2 and TRBJ2-3; D unresolved. The CDR3 runs 14 residues. V dropped 3 bases and J dropped 0 bases, with 7 bases sitting between them. CDR1 is SGHAT, CDR2 FQNNGV, per germline. CDR3 nucleotide sequence: TGTGCCAGCAGCTTGAGGCTCAGCACAGATACGCAGTATTTT. Amino acid sequence: CASSLRLSTDTQYF. The complete variable domain, with remaining parts taken from reference TRBV11-2 and TRBJ2-3, reads EAGVAQSPRYKIIEKRQSVAFWCNPISGHATLYWYQQILGQGPKLLIQFQNNGVVDDSQLPKDRFSAERLKGVDSTLKIQPAKLEDSAVYLCASSLRLSTDTQYFGPGTRLTVL.

The chain employs TRBV6-1 and TRBJ1-1; the D gene is possibly TRBD1 (6 bases). Germline CDR1 is MNHNS and CDR2 is SASEGT. With 5 bases removed from V and 3 bases from J, the gap between germline ends came to 10 bases. The CDR3 has 13 residues. The CDR3 sequence is CASSTRQDTEAFF. In DNA form, the CDR3 reads TGTGCCAGCAGTACCCGACAGGACACTGAAGCTTTCTTT.

The chain carries TRBV5-1 and TRBJ1-1; D unclear. CDR1 and CDR2 (germline): SGHRS, YFSETQ. Trimming took 4 bases from V and 3 from J, leaving 16 bases between them. The CDR3 length is 15 residues. As DNA, the CDR3 is TGCGCCAGCAGCCCCGTTCAAGGTATAGACACTGAAGCTTTCTTT. Protein: CASSPVQGIDTEAFF.